This T cell receptor (beta chain) was identified in a study of T cell responses to AZD1222 COVID-19 vaccine. General study findings and limits: Only a handful of AZD1222 recipients tested seropositive at baseline. The sample set comprised mostly white British donors with more females, and clonal diversity was possibly underestimated.

V gave up 6 bases and J gave up 1 base, with 14 bases separating them. The CDR3 is made up of 15 amino acids. The germline gives CDR1 SGHDN, CDR2 FVKESK. Libraries were prepared by immunoSEQ multiplex PCR; TCRdb keeps only in-frame clonotypes and omits some of them. Here the sample spans over 150,000 clones, about 91% being singletons. About this clone: Its specificity is not known.

This clonotype was sampled from an adult who received the AZD1222 COVID-19 vaccine. V gene TRBV14 combines with J gene TRBJ2-3, with a possible D match to TRBD2 (5 bases). The specimen comprised peripheral blood, sampled 28 days after the second AZD1222 dose. The CDR3 here is CASRPALAGTDTQYF. DNA for the CDR3: TGTGCCAGCAGGCCAGCCCTAGCAGGCACAGATACGCAGTATTTT.